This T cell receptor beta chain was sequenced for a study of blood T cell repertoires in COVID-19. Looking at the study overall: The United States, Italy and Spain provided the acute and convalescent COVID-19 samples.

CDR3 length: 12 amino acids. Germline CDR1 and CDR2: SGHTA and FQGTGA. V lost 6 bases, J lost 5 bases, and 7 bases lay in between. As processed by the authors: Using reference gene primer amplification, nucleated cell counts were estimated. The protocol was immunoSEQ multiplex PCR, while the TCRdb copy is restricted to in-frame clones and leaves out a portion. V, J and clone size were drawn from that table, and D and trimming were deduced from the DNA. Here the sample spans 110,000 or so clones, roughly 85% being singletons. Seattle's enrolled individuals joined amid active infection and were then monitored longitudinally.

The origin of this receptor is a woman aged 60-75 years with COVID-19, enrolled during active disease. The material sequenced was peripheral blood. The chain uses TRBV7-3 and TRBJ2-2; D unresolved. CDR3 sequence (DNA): TGTGCCAGCAGTCATCGGACCGGGGAGCTGTTTTTT. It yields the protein CASSHRTGELFF.